This T cell receptor (beta chain) was identified during a study of T cell responses to AZD1222 COVID-19 vaccine. Only in-frame clones appear in the TCRdb table, and some are missing; sequencing was by immunoSEQ multiplex PCR. The sample yields 110,000 to 150,000 clones, 70% to 90% seen once. Trimming took 5 bases from V and 3 from J, leaving 26 bases between them. The length of the CDR3 is 18 residues. CDR1 and CDR2 (germline): SNHLY, FYNNEI. The chain employs TRBV2 and TRBJ2-7, with no clear D. The sequence was obtained from an adult in good health. The sample was peripheral blood, taken on day 0 of AZD1222 vaccination. The CDR3 nucleotides are TGTGCCAGCAGTTCGTCCCGGGCCCTTAACCCGGCCCTCTACGAGCAGTACTTC. Amino acid sequence: CASSSSRALNPALYEQYF.